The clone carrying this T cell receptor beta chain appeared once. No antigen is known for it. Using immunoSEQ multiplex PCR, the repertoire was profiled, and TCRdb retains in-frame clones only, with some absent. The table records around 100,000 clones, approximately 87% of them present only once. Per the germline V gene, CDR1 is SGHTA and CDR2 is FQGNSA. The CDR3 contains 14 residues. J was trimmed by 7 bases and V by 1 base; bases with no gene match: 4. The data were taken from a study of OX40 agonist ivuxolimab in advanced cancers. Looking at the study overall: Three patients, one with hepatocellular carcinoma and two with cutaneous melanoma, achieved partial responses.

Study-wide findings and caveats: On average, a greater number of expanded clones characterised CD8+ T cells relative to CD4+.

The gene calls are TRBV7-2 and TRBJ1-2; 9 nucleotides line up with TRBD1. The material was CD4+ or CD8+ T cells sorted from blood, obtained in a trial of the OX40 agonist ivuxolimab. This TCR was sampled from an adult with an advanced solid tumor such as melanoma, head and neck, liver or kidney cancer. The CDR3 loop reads CASSLEQGARGYTF. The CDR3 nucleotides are TGTGCCAGCAGCTTAGAACAGGGGGCGCGTGGCTACACCTTC.